The sequence of this T cell receptor (beta chain) was determined in a study of blood T cell repertoires in COVID-19. Study context: Samples taken during acute and convalescent COVID-19 were collected in the United States, Italy and Spain. T cells, B-cell-depleted T cells, or PBMCs supplied cDNA or gDNA.

Sequencing used immunoSEQ multiplex PCR; TCRdb keeps in-frame clones, though not all of them. Of 45,000 to 50,000 clones listed, 70% to 90% were seen once; the top ten hold around 30%. The Seattle patients joined while their infection was active and were tracked longitudinally afterward. The CDR3 contains 16 residues. CDR1 is KGHSH, CDR2 LQKENI, per germline. Trimming stripped 4 bases from V and 0 bases from J, with 15 bases between. The receptor was isolated from a woman at least 80 years old with COVID-19, enrolled during active disease. The chain couples TRBV18 to TRBJ1-1; a weak D match, TRBD1 (6 bases). The sequenced sample consisted of peripheral blood. DNA for the CDR3: TGTGCCAGCTCACTCTCGGGGGGGCTGATGAACACTGAAGCTTTCTTT. Protein sequence: CASSLSGGLMNTEAFF. The whole variable domain, filled in from reference TRBV18 and TRBJ1-1, reads NAGVMQNPRHLVRRRGQEARLRCSPMKGHSHVYWYRQLPEEGLKFMVYLQKENIIDESGMPKERFSAEFPKEGPSILRIQQVVRGDSAAYFCASSLSGGLMNTEAFFGQGTRLTVV.